Listed below are T cell receptor beta chains from one sample, sequenced in a study of T-cell reconstitution after alpha-beta-depleted transplantation in children. Using its own MiXCR run on the PCR reads, TCRdb lists one record per CDR3 protein. The repertoire has about 110,000 distinct CDR3 sequences, approximately 6.6% of them found once; the top ten carry approximately 23%. This specimen consisted of PBMCs, mostly from graft donor cells, obtained 360 days after TCRalphabeta/CD19-depleted stem cell transplant. These receptors came from a male patient aged 2-10 years who had a stem cell transplant for acute lymphoblastic leukemia, so the T cells may come from the graft donor. CDR3s include the opening cysteine and the closing phenylalanine or tryptophan.

V gene: TRBV7-9
J gene: TRBJ1-5
CDR3 protein: CASSPGQSRQPQHF

V gene: TRBV4-3
J gene: TRBJ1-4
CDR3 protein: CASSPRDRGEKLFF

V gene: TRBV11-2
J gene: TRBJ1-1
CDR3 protein: CASSTRQGGTEAFF

V gene: TRBV21-1
J gene: TRBJ1-6
CDR3 protein: CASSSRDRVNSPLHF

V gene: TRBV4-3
J gene: TRBJ1-2
CDR3 protein: CASSPAGRRDGYTF

V gene: TRBV24-1
J gene: TRBJ1-5
CDR3 protein: CATSANDQGWVGNQPQHF

V gene: TRBV7-2
J gene: TRBJ2-7
CDR3 protein: CASSGTGYEQYF

V gene: TRBV2
J gene: TRBJ2-4
CDR3 protein: CASLSAQNIQYF

V gene: TRBV27
J gene: TRBJ2-1
CDR3 protein: CASSFRDASVGQFF

V gene: TRBV7-8
J gene: TRBJ1-2
CDR3 protein: CASSPYRNTNYGYTF

V gene: TRBV6-1
J gene: TRBJ2-3
CDR3 protein: CASTLTTTDTQYF

V gene: TRBV6-2/TRBV6-3
J gene: TRBJ2-2
CDR3 protein: CASSYSRQGIGELFF

V gene: TRBV5-4
J gene: TRBJ1-5
CDR3 protein: CASSLFPSGQPQHF

V gene: TRBV2
J gene: TRBJ2-5
CDR3 protein: CASSELMGLIGKETQYF

V gene: TRBV2
J gene: TRBJ1-2
CDR3 protein: CASRDKPRGYTF

V gene: TRBV10-3
J gene: TRBJ2-2
CDR3 protein: CATRGSNTGELFF

V gene: TRBV7-8
J gene: TRBJ2-3
CDR3 protein: CASPGQGVTDTQYF

V gene: TRBV7-9
J gene: TRBJ2-6
CDR3 protein: CASSLARGYGANVLTF

V gene: TRBV5-6
J gene: TRBJ1-2
CDR3 protein: CASSIRQSLAF

V gene: TRBV20-1
J gene: TRBJ1-1
CDR3 protein: CSAKWPKRNTEAFF

V gene: TRBV4-3
J gene: TRBJ2-7
CDR3 protein: CASSQEGGGPYEQYF

V gene: TRBV7-9
J gene: TRBJ2-7
CDR3 protein: CASSPRATGGYEQYF

V gene: TRBV20-1
J gene: TRBJ2-5
CDR3 protein: CSARVPRGQETQYF

V gene: TRBV28
J gene: TRBJ2-2
CDR3 protein: CASNSHEGNTGELFF

V gene: TRBV7-8
J gene: TRBJ2-5
CDR3 protein: CASSWETQYF

V gene: TRBV5-1
J gene: TRBJ2-5
CDR3 protein: CASSGTSGQETQYF